This entry features one T cell receptor beta chain sequence. The data derive from a study of CD8 T cells in Susac syndrome. High-throughput TCR beta sequencing covered peripheral CD8+ and CD4+ T cells. The CDR3 runs 15 residues. Trimming removed 6 bases from V and 3 bases from J; junction bases left unmatched: 5. Germline-derived CDR1 and CDR2 are MGHRA and YSYEKL. With random hexamers, reverse transcription was performed on about 0.45 to 1 ug of RNA. TCRdb called the immunoSEQ multiplex PCR reads again in MiXCR, with one record for every CDR3 protein. The sample carries approximately 150,000 distinct CDR3 sequences, roughly 95% recorded once.

The sequencing input was CD4+ T cells from PBMCs. The V gene is TRBV4-1, the J gene TRBJ2-7, with TRBD2 matching 13 bases. The TCR originated in a human donor with multiple sclerosis. CDR3 protein: CASSRGTSGDYEQYF. The DNA for the CDR3 is TGCGCCAGCAGTAGGGGGACTAGCGGGGACTACGAGCAGTACTTC.